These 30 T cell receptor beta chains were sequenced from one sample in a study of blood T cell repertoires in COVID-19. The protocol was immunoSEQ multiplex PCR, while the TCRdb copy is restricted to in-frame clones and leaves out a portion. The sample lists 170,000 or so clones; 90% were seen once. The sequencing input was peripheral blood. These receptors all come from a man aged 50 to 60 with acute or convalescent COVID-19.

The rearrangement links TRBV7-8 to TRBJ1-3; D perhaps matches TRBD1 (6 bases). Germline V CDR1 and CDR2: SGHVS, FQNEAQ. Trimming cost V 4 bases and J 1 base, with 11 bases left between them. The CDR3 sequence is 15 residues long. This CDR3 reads CASSSQGFSGNTIYF. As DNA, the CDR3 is TGTGCCAGCAGCTCTCAGGGGTTTTCTGGAAACACCATATATTTT.

DNA of the CDR3: TGCGCCAGCAGCCACCGCGGACCGGGATCTGGTACCGGGGAGCTGTTTTTT. Its protein product is CASSHRGPGSGTGELFF. The chain combines TRBV4-1 with TRBJ2-2; D perhaps matches TRBD2 (5 bases). The CDR3 sequence is 17 residues long. From germline, CDR1 is MGHRA and CDR2 YSYEKL. With 3 bases removed from V and 5 bases from J, the gap between germline ends came to 19 bases.

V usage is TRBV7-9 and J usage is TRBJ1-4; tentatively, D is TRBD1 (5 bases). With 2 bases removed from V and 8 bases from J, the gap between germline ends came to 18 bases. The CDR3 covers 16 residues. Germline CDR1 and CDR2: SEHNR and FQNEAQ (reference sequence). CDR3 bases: TGTGCCAGCAGCTTACACCAGGGAGGCCCGGGGGAAAAACTGTTTTTT. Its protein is CASSLHQGGPGEKLFF. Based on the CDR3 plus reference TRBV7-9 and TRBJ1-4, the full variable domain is DTGVSQNPRHKITKRGQNVTFRCDPISEHNRLYWYRQTLGQGPEFLTYFQNEAQLEKSRLLSDRFSAERPKGSFSTLEIQRTEQGDSAMYLCASSLHQGGPGEKLFFGSGTQLSVL.

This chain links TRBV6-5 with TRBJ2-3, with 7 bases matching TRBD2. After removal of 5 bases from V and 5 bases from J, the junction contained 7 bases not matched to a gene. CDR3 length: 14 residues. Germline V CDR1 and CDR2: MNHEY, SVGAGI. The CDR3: CASSRGLNIDTQYF. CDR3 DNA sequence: TGTGCCAGCAGTCGGGGACTAAATATAGATACGCAGTATTTT.

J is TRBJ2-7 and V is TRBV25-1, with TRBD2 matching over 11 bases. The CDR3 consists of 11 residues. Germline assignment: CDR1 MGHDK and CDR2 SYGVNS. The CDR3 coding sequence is TGTGCTACTAGCGGGAGTTACGAGCAGTACTTC. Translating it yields CATSGSYEQYF.

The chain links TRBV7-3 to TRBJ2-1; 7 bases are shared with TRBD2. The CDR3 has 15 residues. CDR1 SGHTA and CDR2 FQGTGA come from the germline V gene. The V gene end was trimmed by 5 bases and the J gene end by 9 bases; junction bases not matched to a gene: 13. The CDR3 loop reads CASSLLTGGLSEQFF. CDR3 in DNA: TGTGCCAGCAGCCTTCTAACGGGAGGTCTCTCTGAGCAGTTCTTC.

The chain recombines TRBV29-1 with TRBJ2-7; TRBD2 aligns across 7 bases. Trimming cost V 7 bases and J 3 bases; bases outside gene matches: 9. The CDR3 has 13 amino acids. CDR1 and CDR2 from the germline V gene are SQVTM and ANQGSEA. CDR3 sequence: CSAGGGLDYEQYF. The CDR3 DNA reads TGCAGCGCTGGGGGAGGGTTGGACTACGAGCAGTACTTC.

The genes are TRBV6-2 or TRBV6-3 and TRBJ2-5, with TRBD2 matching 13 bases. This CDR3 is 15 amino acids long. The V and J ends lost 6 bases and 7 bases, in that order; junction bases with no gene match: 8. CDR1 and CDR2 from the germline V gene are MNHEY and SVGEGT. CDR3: CASSRTSGGALTQYF. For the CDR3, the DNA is TGTGCCAGCAGCCGAACTAGCGGGGGGGCGTTGACCCAGTACTTC.

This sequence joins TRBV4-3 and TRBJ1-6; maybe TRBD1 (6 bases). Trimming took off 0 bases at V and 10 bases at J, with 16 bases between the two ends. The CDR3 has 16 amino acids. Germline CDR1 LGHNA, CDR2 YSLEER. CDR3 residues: CASSQDHGGRRSPLHF. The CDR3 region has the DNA TGCGCCAGCAGCCAAGATCACGGGGGGCGCAGATCACCCCTCCACTTT.

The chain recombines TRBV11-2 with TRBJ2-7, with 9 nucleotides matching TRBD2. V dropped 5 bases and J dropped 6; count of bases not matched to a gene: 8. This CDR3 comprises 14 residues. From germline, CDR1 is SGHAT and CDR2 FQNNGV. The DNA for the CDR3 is TGTGCCAGCAGCCCGCTAGCGGGAATAGGCGAGCAGTACTTC. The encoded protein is CASSPLAGIGEQYF.

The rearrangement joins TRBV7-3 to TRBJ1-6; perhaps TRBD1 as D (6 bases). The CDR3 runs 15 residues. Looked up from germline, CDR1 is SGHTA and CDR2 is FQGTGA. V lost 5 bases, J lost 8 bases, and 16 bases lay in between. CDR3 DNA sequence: TGTGCCAGCAGCATTGCCGGGACAACAGATTCACCCCTCCACTTT. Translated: CASSIAGTTDSPLHF.

Written as DNA, the CDR3 is TGTGCCAGCAGCAGGACAGGGATGAATTCACCCCTCCACTTT. This codes for CASSRTGMNSPLHF. The chain recombines TRBV28 with TRBJ1-6; TRBD1 aligns across 8 bases. The germline CDR1 and CDR2 sequences are MDHEN and SYDVKM. V lost 6 bases and J lost 7; bases outside the gene matches: 5. CDR3 length: 14 residues.

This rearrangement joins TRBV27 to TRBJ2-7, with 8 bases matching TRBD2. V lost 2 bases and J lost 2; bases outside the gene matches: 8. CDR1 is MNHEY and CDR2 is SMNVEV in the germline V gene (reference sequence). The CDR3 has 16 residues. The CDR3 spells CASSLVAGGLTYEQYF. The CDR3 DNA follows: TGTGCCAGCAGTTTAGTGGCGGGAGGTCTGACCTACGAGCAGTACTTC.

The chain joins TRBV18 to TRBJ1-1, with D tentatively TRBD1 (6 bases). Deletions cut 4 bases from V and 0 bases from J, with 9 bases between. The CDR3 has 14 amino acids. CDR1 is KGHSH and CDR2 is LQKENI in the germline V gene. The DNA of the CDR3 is TGTGCCAGCTCACGACAGGAGATGAACACTGAAGCTTTCTTT. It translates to CASSRQEMNTEAFF.

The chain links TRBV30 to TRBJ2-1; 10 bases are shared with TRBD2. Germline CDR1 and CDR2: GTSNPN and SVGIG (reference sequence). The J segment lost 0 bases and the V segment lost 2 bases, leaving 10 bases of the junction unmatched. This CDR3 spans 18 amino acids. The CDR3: CAWSPPGLAEGSYNEQFF. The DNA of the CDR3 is TGTGCCTGGAGTCCCCCCGGACTAGCGGAGGGCTCCTACAATGAGCAGTTCTTC. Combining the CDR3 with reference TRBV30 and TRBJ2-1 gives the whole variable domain SQTIHQWPATLVQPVGSPLSLECTVEGTSNPNLYWYRQAAGRGLQLLFYSVGIGQISSEVPQNLSASRPQDRQFILSSKKLLLSDSGFYLCAWSPPGLAEGSYNEQFFGPGTRLTVL.

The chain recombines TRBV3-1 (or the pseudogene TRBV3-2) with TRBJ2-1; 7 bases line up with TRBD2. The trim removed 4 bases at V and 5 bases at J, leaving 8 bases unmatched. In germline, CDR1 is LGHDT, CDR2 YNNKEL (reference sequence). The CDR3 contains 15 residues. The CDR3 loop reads CASSLGLLRDNEQFF. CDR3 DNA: TGTGCCAGCAGCCTGGGACTACTCCGAGACAATGAGCAGTTCTTC.

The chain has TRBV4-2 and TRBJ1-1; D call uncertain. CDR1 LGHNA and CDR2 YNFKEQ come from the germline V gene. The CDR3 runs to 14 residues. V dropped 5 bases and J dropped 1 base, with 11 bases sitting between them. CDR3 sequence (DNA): TGTGCCAGCAGCGTTTCGGCAGGGAACACTGAAGCTTTCTTT. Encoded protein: CASSVSAGNTEAFF.

The CDR3 sequence is CSASLGGNQPQHF. DNA of the CDR3: TGCAGTGCTAGTTTGGGAGGCAATCAGCCCCAGCATTTT. The V call is TRBV20-1, the J call TRBJ1-5, with D hard to call. The CDR3 extends over 13 amino acids. Germline V CDR1 and CDR2: DFQATT, SNEGSKA (reference sequence). V dropped 3 bases and J dropped 2 bases, with 8 bases sitting between them.

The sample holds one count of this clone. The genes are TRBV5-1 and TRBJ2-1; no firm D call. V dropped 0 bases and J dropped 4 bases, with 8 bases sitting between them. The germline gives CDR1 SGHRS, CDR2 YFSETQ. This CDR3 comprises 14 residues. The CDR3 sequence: CASSLASSYNEQFF. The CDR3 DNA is TGCGCCAGCAGCTTGGCCTCTAGTTACAATGAGCAGTTCTTC.

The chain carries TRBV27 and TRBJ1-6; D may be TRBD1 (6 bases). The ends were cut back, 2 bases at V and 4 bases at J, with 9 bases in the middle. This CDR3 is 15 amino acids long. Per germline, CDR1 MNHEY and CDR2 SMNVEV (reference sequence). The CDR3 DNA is TGTGCCAGCAGTTTAAGGACAGATTATAATTCACCCCTCCACTTT. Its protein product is CASSLRTDYNSPLHF.

CDR3 nucleotide sequence: TGTGCCAGTAGTATGATCGGACCGGGACAGGGGGCAAGGGGGGCTAATTCACCCCTCCACTTT. Translated: CASSMIGPGQGARGANSPLHF. The J gene is TRBJ1-6, the V gene TRBV19, with 12 bases fitting TRBD1. The CDR3 length is 21 residues. Germline-derived CDR1 and CDR2 are LNHDA and SQIVND (reference sequence). V was clipped by 3 bases and J by 6 bases; unmatched bases: 18. The entire variable domain, with the rest obtained from reference TRBV19 and TRBJ1-6, is as follows: DGGITQSPKYLFRKEGQNVTLSCEQNLNHDAMYWYRQDPGQGLRLIYYSQIVNDFQKGDIAEGYSVSREKKESFPLTVTSAQKNPTAFYLCASSMIGPGQGARGANSPLHFGNGTRLTVT.

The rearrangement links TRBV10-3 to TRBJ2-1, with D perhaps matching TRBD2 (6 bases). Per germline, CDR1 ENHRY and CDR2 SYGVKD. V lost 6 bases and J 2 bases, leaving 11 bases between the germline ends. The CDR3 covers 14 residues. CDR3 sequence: CAIRSSAPYNEQFF. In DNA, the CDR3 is TGTGCCATCAGATCTAGCGCGCCCTACAATGAGCAGTTCTTC.

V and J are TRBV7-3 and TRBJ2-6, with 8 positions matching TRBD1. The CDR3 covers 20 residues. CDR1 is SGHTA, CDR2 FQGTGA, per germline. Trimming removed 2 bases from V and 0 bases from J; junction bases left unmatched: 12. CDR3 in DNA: TGTGCCAGCAGCTTACTTCCGGGACAGGTGATGAGCTCTGGGGCCAACGTCCTGACTTTC. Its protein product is CASSLLPGQVMSSGANVLTF. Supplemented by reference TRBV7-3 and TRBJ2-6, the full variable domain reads GAGVSQTPSNKVTEKGKYVELRCDPISGHTALYWYRQSLGQGPEFLIYFQGTGAADDSGLPNDRFFAVRPEGSVSTLKIQRTERGDSAVYLCASSLLPGQVMSSGANVLTFGAGSRLTVL.

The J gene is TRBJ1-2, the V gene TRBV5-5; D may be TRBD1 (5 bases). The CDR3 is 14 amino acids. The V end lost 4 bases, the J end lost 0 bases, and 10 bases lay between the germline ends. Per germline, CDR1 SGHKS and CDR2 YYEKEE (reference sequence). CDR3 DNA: TGTGCCAGCAGCAGAGACAGTACTAACTATGGCTACACCTTC. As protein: CASSRDSTNYGYTF.

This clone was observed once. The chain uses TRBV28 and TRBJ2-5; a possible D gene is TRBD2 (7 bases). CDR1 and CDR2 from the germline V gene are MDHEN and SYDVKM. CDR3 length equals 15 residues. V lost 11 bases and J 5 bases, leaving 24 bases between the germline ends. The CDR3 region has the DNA TGTGCCGGGGCCCCAAGGGGGAGGGCACGGGAGACCCAGTACTTC. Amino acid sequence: CAGAPRGRARETQYF.

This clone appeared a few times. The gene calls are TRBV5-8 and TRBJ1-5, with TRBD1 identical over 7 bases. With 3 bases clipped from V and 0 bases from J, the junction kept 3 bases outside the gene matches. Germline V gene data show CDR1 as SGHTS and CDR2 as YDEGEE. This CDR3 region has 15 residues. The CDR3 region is CASSSGQNSNQPQHF. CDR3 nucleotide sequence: TGTGCCAGCAGCTCGGGACAGAATAGCAATCAGCCCCAGCATTTT. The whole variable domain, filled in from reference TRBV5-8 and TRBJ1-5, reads EAGVTQSPTHLIKTRGQQATLRCSPISGHTSVYWYQQALGLGLQFLLWYDEGEERNRGNFPPRFSGRQFPNYSSELNVNALELEDSALYLCASSSGQNSNQPQHFGDGTRLSIL.

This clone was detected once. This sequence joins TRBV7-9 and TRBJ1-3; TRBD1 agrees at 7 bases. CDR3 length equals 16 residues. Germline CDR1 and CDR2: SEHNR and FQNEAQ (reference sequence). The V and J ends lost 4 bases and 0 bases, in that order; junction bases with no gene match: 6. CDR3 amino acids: CASSSWTGHSGNTIYF. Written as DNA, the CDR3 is TGTGCCAGCAGCTCTTGGACAGGACACTCTGGAAACACCATATATTTT.

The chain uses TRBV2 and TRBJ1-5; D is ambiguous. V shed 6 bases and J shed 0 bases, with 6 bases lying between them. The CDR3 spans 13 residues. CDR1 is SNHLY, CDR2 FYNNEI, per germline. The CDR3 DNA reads TGTGCCAGCAGCGTAAATAGCAATCAGCCCCAGCATTTT. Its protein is CASSVNSNQPQHF.

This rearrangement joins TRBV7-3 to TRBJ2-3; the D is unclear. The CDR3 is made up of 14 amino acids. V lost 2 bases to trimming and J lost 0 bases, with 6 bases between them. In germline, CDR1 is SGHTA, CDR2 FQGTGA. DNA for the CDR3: TGTGCCAGCAGCTTAGTCAGTAGCACAGATACGCAGTATTTT. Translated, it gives CASSLVSSTDTQYF.

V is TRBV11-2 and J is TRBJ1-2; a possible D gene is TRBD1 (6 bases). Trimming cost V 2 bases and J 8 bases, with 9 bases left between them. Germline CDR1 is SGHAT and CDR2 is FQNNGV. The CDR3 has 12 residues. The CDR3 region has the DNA TGTGCCAGCAGCTTAATGGGGGCGGGCTACACCTTC. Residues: CASSLMGAGYTF.